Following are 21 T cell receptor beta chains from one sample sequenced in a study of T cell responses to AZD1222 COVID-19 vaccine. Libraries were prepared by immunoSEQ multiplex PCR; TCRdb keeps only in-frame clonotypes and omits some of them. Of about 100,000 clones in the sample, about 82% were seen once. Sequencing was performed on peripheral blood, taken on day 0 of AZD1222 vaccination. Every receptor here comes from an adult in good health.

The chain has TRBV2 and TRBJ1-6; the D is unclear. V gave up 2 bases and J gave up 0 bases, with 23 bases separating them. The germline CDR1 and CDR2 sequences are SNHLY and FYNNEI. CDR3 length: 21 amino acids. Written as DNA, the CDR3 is TGTGCCAGCAGTGAATTCGTGGGGATACGCCCTTCTAGCTCCTATAATTCACCCCTCCACTTT. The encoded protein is CASSEFVGIRPSSSYNSPLHF.

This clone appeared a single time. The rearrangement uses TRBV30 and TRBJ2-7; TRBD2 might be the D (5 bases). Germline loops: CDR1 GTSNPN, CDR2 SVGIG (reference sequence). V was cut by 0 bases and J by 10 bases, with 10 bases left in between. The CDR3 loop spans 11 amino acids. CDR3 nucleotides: TGTGCCTGGAGTGTCATGGGAGAACAGTACTTC. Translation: CAWSVMGEQYF. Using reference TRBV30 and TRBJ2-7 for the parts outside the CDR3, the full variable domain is SQTIHQWPATLVQPVGSPLSLECTVEGTSNPNLYWYRQAAGRGLQLLFYSVGIGQISSEVPQNLSASRPQDRQFILSSKKLLLSDSGFYLCAWSVMGEQYFGPGTRLTVT.

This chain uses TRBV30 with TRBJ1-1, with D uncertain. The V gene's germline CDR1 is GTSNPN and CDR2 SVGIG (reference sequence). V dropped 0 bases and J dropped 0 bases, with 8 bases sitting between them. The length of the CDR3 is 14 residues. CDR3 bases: TGTGCCTGGAGTGTGGGCAGACTGAACACTGAAGCTTTCTTT. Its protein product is CAWSVGRLNTEAFF.

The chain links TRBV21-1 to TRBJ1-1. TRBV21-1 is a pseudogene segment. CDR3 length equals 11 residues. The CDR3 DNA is TGTGCCAGCAGCAAAGGTTATGAAGCTTTCTTT. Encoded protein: CASSKGYEAFF.

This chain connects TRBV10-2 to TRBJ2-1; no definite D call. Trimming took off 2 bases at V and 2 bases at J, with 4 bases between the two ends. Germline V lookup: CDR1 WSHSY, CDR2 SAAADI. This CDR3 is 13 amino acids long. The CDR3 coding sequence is TGCGCCAGCAGTGAGGTCACCTACAATGAGCAGTTCTTC. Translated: CASSEVTYNEQFF.

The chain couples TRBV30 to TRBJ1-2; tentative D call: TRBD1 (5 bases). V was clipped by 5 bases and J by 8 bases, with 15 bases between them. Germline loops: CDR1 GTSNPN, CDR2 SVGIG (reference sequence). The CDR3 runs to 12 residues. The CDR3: CAWGTGPWGYTF. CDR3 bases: TGTGCCTGGGGGACTGGTCCGTGGGGCTACACCTTC.

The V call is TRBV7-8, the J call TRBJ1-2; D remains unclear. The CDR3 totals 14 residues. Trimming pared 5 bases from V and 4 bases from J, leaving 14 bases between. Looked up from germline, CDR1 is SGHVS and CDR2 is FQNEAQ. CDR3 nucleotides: TGTGCCAGCAGCGCTACCGGGGTCTCCTATGGCTACACCTTC. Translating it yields CASSATGVSYGYTF.

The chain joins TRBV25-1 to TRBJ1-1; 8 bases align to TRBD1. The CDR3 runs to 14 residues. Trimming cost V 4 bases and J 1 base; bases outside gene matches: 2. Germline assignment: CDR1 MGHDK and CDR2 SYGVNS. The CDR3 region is CASSAGTGNTEAFF. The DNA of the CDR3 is TGTGCCAGCAGTGCAGGGACAGGGAACACTGAAGCTTTCTTT.

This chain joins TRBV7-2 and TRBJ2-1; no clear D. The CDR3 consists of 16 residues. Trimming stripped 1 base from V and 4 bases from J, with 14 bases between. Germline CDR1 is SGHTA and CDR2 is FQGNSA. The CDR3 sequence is CASSLVGLTPYNEQFF. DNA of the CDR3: TGTGCCAGCAGCTTAGTAGGGTTAACACCTTACAATGAGCAGTTCTTC. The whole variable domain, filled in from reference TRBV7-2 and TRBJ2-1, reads GAGVSQSPSNKVTEKGKDVELRCDPISGHTALYWYRQSLGQGLEFLIYFQGNSAPDKSGLPSDRFSAERTGGSVSTLTIQRTQQEDSAVYLCASSLVGLTPYNEQFFGPGTRLTVL.

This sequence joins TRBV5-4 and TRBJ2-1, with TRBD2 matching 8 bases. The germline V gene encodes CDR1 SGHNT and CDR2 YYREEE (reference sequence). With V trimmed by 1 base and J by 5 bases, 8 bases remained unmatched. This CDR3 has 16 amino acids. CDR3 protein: CASSLRGGGRNNEQFF. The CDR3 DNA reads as TGTGCCAGCAGCTTGAGAGGAGGCGGGAGGAACAATGAGCAGTTCTTC.

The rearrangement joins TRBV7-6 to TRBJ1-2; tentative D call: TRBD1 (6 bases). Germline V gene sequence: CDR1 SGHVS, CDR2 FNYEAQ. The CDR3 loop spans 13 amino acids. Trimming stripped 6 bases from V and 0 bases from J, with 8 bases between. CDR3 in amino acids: CASRYRANYGYTF. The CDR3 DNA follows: TGTGCCAGCAGGTACAGGGCTAACTATGGCTACACCTTC.

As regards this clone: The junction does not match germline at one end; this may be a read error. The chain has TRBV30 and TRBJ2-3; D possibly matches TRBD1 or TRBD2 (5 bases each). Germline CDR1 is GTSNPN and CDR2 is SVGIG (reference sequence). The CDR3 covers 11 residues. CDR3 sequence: CAWTSGAIHKF. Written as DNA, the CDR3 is TGTGCCTGGACATCCGGGGCTATTCATAAGTTC. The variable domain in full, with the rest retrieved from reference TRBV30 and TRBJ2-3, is SQTIHQWPATLVQPVGSPLSLECTVEGTSNPNLYWYRQAAGRGLQLLFYSVGIGQISSEVPQNLSASRPQDRQFILSSKKLLLSDSGFYLCAWTSGAIHKFGPGTRLTVL.

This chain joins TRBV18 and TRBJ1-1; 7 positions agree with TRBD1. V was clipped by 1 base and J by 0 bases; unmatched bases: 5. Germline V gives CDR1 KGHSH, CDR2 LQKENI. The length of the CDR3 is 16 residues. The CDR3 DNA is TGTGCCAGCTCACCACAGTTGACAGGGCTGAACACTGAAGCTTTCTTT. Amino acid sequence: CASSPQLTGLNTEAFF.

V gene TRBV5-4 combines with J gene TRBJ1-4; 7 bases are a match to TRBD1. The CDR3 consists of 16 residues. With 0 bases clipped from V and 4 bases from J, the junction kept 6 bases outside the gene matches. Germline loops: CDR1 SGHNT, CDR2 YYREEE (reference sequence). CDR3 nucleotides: TGTGCCAGCAGCTTGGTCTCAGGGGGTTTTAATGAAAAACTGTTTTTT. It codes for CASSLVSGGFNEKLFF.

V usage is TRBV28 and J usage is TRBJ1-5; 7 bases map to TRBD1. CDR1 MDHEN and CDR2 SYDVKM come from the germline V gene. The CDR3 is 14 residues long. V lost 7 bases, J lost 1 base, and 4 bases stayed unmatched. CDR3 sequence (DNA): TGTGCCAGCACCCAGGGGGGGAGCAATCAGCCCCAGCATTTT. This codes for CASTQGGSNQPQHF.

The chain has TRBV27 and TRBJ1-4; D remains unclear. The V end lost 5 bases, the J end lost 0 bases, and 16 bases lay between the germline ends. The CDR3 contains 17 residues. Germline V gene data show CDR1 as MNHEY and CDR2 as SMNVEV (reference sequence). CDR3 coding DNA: TGTGCCAGCAGTCCAAGACAATTACAATCAACTAATGAAAAACTGTTTTTT. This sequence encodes CASSPRQLQSTNEKLFF.

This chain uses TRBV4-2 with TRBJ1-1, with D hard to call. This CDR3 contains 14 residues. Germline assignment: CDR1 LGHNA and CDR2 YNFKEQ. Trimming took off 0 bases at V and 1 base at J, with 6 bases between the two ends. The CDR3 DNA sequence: TGTGCCAGCAGCCAAGATCATAGGAACACTGAAGCTTTCTTT. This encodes CASSQDHRNTEAFF.

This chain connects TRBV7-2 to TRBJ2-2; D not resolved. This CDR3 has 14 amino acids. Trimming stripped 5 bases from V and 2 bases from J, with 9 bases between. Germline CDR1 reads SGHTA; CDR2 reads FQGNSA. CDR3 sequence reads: CASSRQLNTGELFF. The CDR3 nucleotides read TGTGCCAGCAGCCGTCAACTAAACACCGGGGAGCTGTTTTTT.

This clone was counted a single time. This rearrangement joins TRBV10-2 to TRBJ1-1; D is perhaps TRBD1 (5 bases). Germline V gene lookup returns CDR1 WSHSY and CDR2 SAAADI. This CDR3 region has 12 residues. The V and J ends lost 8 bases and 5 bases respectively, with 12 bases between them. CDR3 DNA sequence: TGCGCCAGCGGGCAGGGAGATACTGAAGCTTTCTTT. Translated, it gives CASGQGDTEAFF.

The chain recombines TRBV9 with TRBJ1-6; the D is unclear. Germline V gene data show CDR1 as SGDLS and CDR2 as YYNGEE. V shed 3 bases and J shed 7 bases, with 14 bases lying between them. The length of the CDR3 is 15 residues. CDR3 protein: CASSGRALGNSPLHF. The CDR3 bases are TGTGCCAGCAGCGGACGGGCTCTGGGGAATTCACCCCTCCACTTT.

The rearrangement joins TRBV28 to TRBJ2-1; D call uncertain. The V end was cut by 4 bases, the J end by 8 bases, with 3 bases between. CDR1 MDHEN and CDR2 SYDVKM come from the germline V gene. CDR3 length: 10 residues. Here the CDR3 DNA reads TGTGCCAGCAGTTCGGATGAGCAGTTCTTC. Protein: CASSSDEQFF. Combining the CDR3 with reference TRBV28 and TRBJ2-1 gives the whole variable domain DVKVTQSSRYLVKRTGEKVFLECVQDMDHENMFWYRQDPGLGLRLIYFSYDVKMKEKGDIPEGYSVSREKKERFSLILESASTNQTSMYLCASSSDEQFFGPGTRLTVL.